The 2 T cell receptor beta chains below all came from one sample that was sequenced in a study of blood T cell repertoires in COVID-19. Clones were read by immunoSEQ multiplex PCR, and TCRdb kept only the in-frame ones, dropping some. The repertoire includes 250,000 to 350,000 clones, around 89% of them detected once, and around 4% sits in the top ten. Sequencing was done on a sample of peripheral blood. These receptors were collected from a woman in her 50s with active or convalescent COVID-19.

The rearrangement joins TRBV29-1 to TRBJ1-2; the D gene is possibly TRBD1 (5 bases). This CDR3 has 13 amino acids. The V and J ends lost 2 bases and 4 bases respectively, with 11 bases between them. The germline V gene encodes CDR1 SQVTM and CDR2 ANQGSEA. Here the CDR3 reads CSVEIDRGYGYTF. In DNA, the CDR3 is TGCAGCGTTGAAATCGACAGAGGCTATGGCTACACCTTC.

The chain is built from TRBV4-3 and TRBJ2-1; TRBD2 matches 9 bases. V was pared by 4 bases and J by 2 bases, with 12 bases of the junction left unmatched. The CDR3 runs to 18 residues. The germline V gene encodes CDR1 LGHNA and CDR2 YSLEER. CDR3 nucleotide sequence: TGCGCCAGCAGCCTCTTACCCTTTAGCGGGGGAACCTACAATGAGCAGTTCTTC. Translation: CASSLLPFSGGTYNEQFF.